The clone carrying this T cell receptor beta chain was seen a handful of times. Its specificity is not known. The sample is drawn from a study of human T cells and chemical hapten exposure. Study-wide background: DPC at 0.01% went onto the upper back in patch tests, read at 6 days. Regarding the study as a whole: The formation of large CDR3 similarity clusters by expanded TCRs significantly exceeded that of controls.

Germline CDR1 SGHRS, CDR2 YFSETQ. Trimming stripped 1 base from V and 4 bases from J, with 12 bases between. This CDR3 contains 14 residues. MiXCR, run by TCRdb on the RACE reads, gives a single entry per CDR3 protein. The table includes hundreds of thousands of distinct CDR3 sequences, more than 5% detected once. Time point defined: patch test 2, 6 weeks after DPC sensitization. Treatment here: therapeutic diphenylcyclopropenone sensitization with weekly scalp DPC. Material: whole blood, obtained in connection with sensitization to the hapten diphenylcyclopropenone (DPC). The source is a woman aged 18-35 years with alopecia areata. Some clones in this sample may be carry-over from other donors' samples. The genes are TRBV5-1 and TRBJ2-7; D is undetermined. DNA for the CDR3: TGCGCCAGCAGCTTGACCCCGAAGTTTTACGAGCAGTACTTC. It codes for CASSLTPKFYEQYF.